This T cell receptor beta chain is from a study of beta chain features in type 1 diabetes. Germline CDR1 is ENHRY and CDR2 is SYGVKD. V dropped 3 bases and J dropped 7; count of bases not matched to a gene: 9. The CDR3 totals 15 residues. Investigators reverse transcribed all isolated RNA, so they sequenced expressed TCRB transcripts. Some clones are missing from TCRdb's copy, which holds only in-frame ones; the method was immunoSEQ multiplex PCR. The repertoire includes more than 300,000 clones, approximately 16% of them detected once, and about 0.02% sits in the top ten. Sequences were obtained from naive CD4+ T cells from blood. The gene calls are TRBV10-3 and TRBJ2-1; 7 nucleotides line up with TRBD1. This TCR was sampled from a woman aged 18-29 years in good health. This CDR3 reads CAISEGGPLTNEQFF. The CDR3 DNA is TGTGCCATCAGTGAAGGGGGCCCTTTGACAAATGAGCAGTTCTTC.